This TCR beta chain was identified in a study of identical twins. Whole-study findings and limits: There was an excess of low generation probability in the out-of-frame alpha sequences that twins shared. Fewer insertions characterized abundant cord blood beta clonotypes, whereas memory repertoires showed none. It was possible that invariant MAIT and iNKT cells partly confounded the zero-insertion analyses.

From the 5' RACE reads, TCRdb called clonotypes with MiXCR, one entry per CDR3 protein. The data hold about 530,000 distinct CDR3 sequences, with around 20% observed a single time. Concerning this clonotype: Its antigen is undetermined.

The germline V and J ends were trimmed by 0 bases and 1 base, with 15 bases remaining between them. Germline CDR1 DFQATT, CDR2 SNEGSKA (reference sequence). This CDR3 contains 16 residues. The same sample was also used in a study of yellow fever vaccine responses in identical twins. That source adds: Twins' T cell vaccine responses reportedly looked partly convergent, partly personalized.

V usage is TRBV20-1 and J usage is TRBJ2-5, with a weak D call TRBD2 (7 bases). The sample was CD4+ T cells sorted from blood. The sequence was obtained from a woman aged 18-30 years in good health. The CDR3 nucleotides read TGCAGTGCTAGAGATGGGCGGGGGCCGGGCCAAGAGACCCAGTACTTC. Encoded protein: CSARDGRGPGQETQYF.